This paragraph covers one T cell receptor beta chain sequence. The target antigen is unknown. This CDR3 is 12 amino acids long. Trimming pared 6 bases from V and 2 bases from J, leaving 8 bases between. Germline V gene data show CDR1 as LGHNT and CDR2 as FRNRAP. The data derive from a study of T cell responses to AZD1222 COVID-19 vaccine. Study-wide results and caveats: Sampling that yielded the repertoires occurred only after the peak T cell response.

Sequenced by immunoSEQ multiplex PCR; TCRdb stores in-frame clones only, minus some. The sample lists more than 90,000 clones; over 75% were seen once. Material: peripheral blood, obtained 28 days after the second AZD1222 dose. The rearrangement joins TRBV12-5 to TRBJ2-7; possibly TRBD1 or TRBD2 for D (5 bases each). This receptor was obtained from an adult who received the AZD1222 COVID-19 vaccine. CDR3 residues: CASGRDPYEQYF. CDR3 coding DNA: TGTGCTAGTGGCCGGGACCCCTACGAGCAGTACTTC.